The 8 T cell receptor beta chains below come from one sample, sequenced in a study of CD8 T cells in ankylosing spondylitis. TCRdb used MiXCR to reprocess the 5' RACE reads, holding one entry per CDR3 protein. The table lists 200,000 to 250,000 distinct CDR3 sequences, about 10% of them singletons. The sequenced material came from blood, either unsorted or a sorted T cell fraction (not recorded which). The receptors were gathered from a male donor with ankylosing spondylitis or in good health (not recorded which).

This clonotype was seen more than once but under ten times. The genes are TRBV5-1 and TRBJ2-7; D remains unclear. This CDR3 spans 15 amino acids. CDR1 and CDR2 from the germline V gene are SGHRS and YFSETQ. With 0 bases removed from V and 0 bases from J, the gap between germline ends came to 10 bases. The CDR3 here is CASSLEVLSSYEQYF. The CDR3 DNA reads TGCGCCAGCAGCTTGGAGGTCCTAAGCTCCTACGAGCAGTACTTC.

This clonotype was seen repeatedly, ten times or more. This sequence joins TRBV27 and TRBJ1-2; 9 bases align to TRBD1. CDR3 length equals 12 residues. The J segment lost 7 bases and the V segment lost 8 bases, leaving 5 bases of the junction unmatched. CDR1 and CDR2 (germline): MNHEY, SMNVEV (reference sequence). The CDR3 DNA follows: TGTGCCAGCTTCGGGACAGGGAGTGGCTACACCTTC. It translates to CASFGTGSGYTF.

The rearrangement uses TRBV28 and TRBJ1-6; perhaps TRBD1 as D (5 bases). The CDR3 consists of 15 residues. V was pared by 6 bases and J by 5 bases, with 14 bases between. Germline V gene sequence: CDR1 MDHEN, CDR2 SYDVKM. CDR3 coding DNA: TGTGCCAGCAGAACGGGGACCCCAAATAATTCACCCCTCCACTTT. This sequence encodes CASRTGTPNNSPLHF.

This clonotype has a count of ten or more. The J gene is TRBJ2-5, the V gene TRBV20-1; maybe TRBD2 (7 bases). The CDR3 extends over 16 amino acids. Germline V gene data show CDR1 as DFQATT and CDR2 as SNEGSKA (reference sequence). Trimming took 0 bases from V and 3 from J, leaving 17 bases between them. As DNA, the CDR3 is TGCAGTGCTAGAGATTGGGGGGGGCGGGTGAAAGAGACCCAGTACTTC. Its protein is CSARDWGGRVKETQYF.

This clonotype occurred many times. This rearrangement joins TRBV28 to TRBJ1-2; tentative D call: TRBD1 (5 bases). This CDR3 is built from 11 residues. V was clipped by 10 bases and J by 4 bases, with 10 bases between them. Germline V gene sequence: CDR1 MDHEN, CDR2 SYDVKM. CDR3 protein: CATEGIYGYTF. The CDR3 nucleotides read TGTGCCACAGAGGGGATCTATGGCTACACCTTC.

This clonotype was recorded at least ten times. The chain joins TRBV28 to TRBJ2-1; D not resolved. Trimming took 2 bases from V and 10 from J, leaving 15 bases between them. Germline CDR1 is MDHEN and CDR2 is SYDVKM. There are 14 residues in the CDR3. The CDR3 nucleotides are TGTGCCAGCAGTTTACTGGTACTGGCGCCAGAGCAGTTCTTC. Its translation is CASSLLVLAPEQFF.

This clonotype occurred many times. The chain employs TRBV5-1 and TRBJ2-6, with D maybe TRBD1 (6 bases). Germline-derived CDR1 and CDR2 are SGHRS and YFSETQ. The CDR3 is 19 residues long. Trimming removed 2 bases at V and 0 bases at J, with 18 bases between. The CDR3 reads CASSFYPGTPFSGANVLTF. In DNA form, the CDR3 reads TGCGCCAGCAGCTTCTACCCCGGGACACCATTCTCTGGGGCCAACGTCCTGACTTTC.

This clonotype was detected many times. The chain uses TRBV5-1 and TRBJ1-4; 8 bases align to TRBD1. The ends lost 4 bases at V and 5 bases at J; junction bases unmatched: 4. The length of the CDR3 is 14 residues. Germline V gene lookup returns CDR1 SGHRS and CDR2 YFSETQ. Written as DNA, the CDR3 is TGCGCCAGCAGCCTCTGGACAGGGAATGAAAAACTGTTTTTT. Translation: CASSLWTGNEKLFF. Full variable domain (remainder filled in from reference TRBV5-1 and TRBJ1-4): KAGVTQTPRYLIKTRGQQVTLSCSPISGHRSVSWYQQTPGQGLQFLFEYFSETQRNKGNFPGRFSGRQFSNSRSEMNVSTLELGDSALYLCASSLWTGNEKLFFGSGTQLSVL.